The next 7 T cell receptor beta chains were all read from a single sample in a study of cytomegalovirus exposure and HLA in healthy donors. Primers included in the PCR were 60 Vbeta and 13 Jbeta primers. Assay: immunoSEQ multiplex PCR; the TCRdb copy retains only in-frame clones and omits some. The top ten clones hold about 2.5% of a sample with 200,000 or so clones, approximately 78% of them seen once. Sequenced material: PBMCs. Receptor source: a woman in her forties in good health and CMV-seronegative.

The J gene is TRBJ1-4, the V gene TRBV6-6; D is ambiguous. Trimming shortened V by 7 bases and J by 10 bases, and 13 bases separated the two germline ends. The germline gives CDR1 MNHNY, CDR2 SVGAGI (reference sequence). This CDR3 has 12 residues. In nucleotides, the CDR3 is TGTGCCAGCACCTACCCCTCGGTAAAACTGTTTTTT. Translating gives CASTYPSVKLFF.

The rearrangement uses TRBV7-9 and TRBJ2-3; a weak D match, TRBD1 (5 bases). Trimming shortened V by 4 bases and J by 6 bases, and 14 bases separated the two germline ends. This CDR3 has 14 amino acids. Germline V gene data show CDR1 as SEHNR and CDR2 as FQNEAQ (reference sequence). The CDR3 nucleotides are TGTGCCAGCAGCTGGGGCGGAATACTTGATACGCAGTATTTT. This translates into CASSWGGILDTQYF.

The chain carries TRBV9 and TRBJ2-7; 8 positions match TRBD2. The CDR3 consists of 14 residues. V dropped 3 bases and J dropped 6; count of bases not matched to a gene: 8. From germline, CDR1 is SGDLS and CDR2 YYNGEE. The CDR3 here is CASSAGLAAREQYF. In nucleotides, the CDR3 is TGTGCCAGCAGCGCCGGACTAGCAGCACGCGAGCAGTACTTC.

In the case of this clone: A junction boundary mismatches the germline segment, possibly from a read error. The chain links TRBV9 to TRBJ2-6; TRBD1 matches at 10 bases. The CDR3 totals 16 residues. Germline loops: CDR1 SGDLS, CDR2 YYNGEE. This chain's CDR3 is CASSPQFGTGVNVLTF. CDR3 in DNA: TGTGCCAGCAGCCCCCAGTTTGGGACAGGGGTCAACGTCCTGACTTTC.

The rearrangement uses TRBV28 and TRBJ2-7; 8 nucleotides agree with TRBD1. The germline gives CDR1 MDHEN, CDR2 SYDVKM. The CDR3 totals 14 residues. V was clipped by 8 bases and J by 9 bases; unmatched bases: 15. CDR3 region: CASFSRDRKRGQYF. CDR3 nucleotide sequence: TGTGCCAGCTTTAGCCGGGACAGGAAGCGCGGGCAGTACTTC.

The rearrangement uses TRBV7-9 and TRBJ2-4, with 9 bases matching TRBD1. Germline trimming cut 4 bases from V and 1 base from J; bases unmatched to any gene: 2. The CDR3 covers 15 residues. The germline V gene has CDR1 SEHNR and CDR2 FQNEAQ (reference sequence). CDR3 sequence reads: CASSSDRGAKNIQYF. Here the CDR3 DNA reads TGTGCCAGCAGCTCTGACAGGGGGGCCAAAAACATTCAGTACTTC.

The sample holds one count of this clone. This sequence joins TRBV4-1 and TRBJ1-1, with TRBD1 as a possible D gene (6 bases). Germline V lookup: CDR1 MGHRA, CDR2 YSYEKL. V lost 2 bases, J lost 1 base, and 8 bases lay in between. This CDR3 has 14 amino acids. CDR3 amino acids: CASSQTDRNTEAFF. The CDR3, as DNA: TGCGCCAGCAGCCAAACGGACAGGAACACTGAAGCTTTCTTT.